Below are 6 T cell receptor beta chains sequenced from a single sample in a study of cytomegalovirus exposure and HLA in healthy donors. The PCR contained 60 Vbeta and 13 Jbeta primers. Measured with immunoSEQ multiplex PCR; TCRdb has only the in-frame clones, and not every one. This sample carries approximately 110,000 clones, approximately 80% of them seen once, and the ten largest clones take 3.5% to 4.5%. The specimen sequenced was PBMCs. These receptors were collected from a human donor in good health.

The chain couples TRBV11-2 to TRBJ2-7; 10 bases are a match to TRBD2. J was trimmed by 2 bases and V by 5 bases; bases with no gene match: 6. The CDR3 spans 15 residues. Per germline, CDR1 SGHAT and CDR2 FQNNGV. The CDR3 DNA is TGTGCCAGCAGCCCCGGACTAGCGGTGCCCTACGAGCAGTACTTC. Translation gives CASSPGLAVPYEQYF.

The rearrangement uses TRBV5-4 and TRBJ2-1; TRBD2 matches at 9 bases. V lost 9 bases, J lost 0 bases, and 13 bases stayed unmatched. CDR1 is SGHNT, CDR2 YYREEE, per germline (reference sequence). CDR3 length: 17 residues. CDR3 in amino acids: CATMPGLASSSYNEQFF. Here the CDR3 DNA reads TGTGCCACCATGCCAGGACTAGCGTCGAGCTCCTACAATGAGCAGTTCTTC.

This clone was detected once. V is TRBV10-3 and J is TRBJ2-7; possibly TRBD2 for D (6 bases). Germline-derived CDR1 and CDR2 are ENHRY and SYGVKD. V lost 6 bases, J lost 0 bases, and 12 bases lay in between. The length of the CDR3 is 14 residues. CDR3 in amino acids: CAIRLAEFSYEQYF. DNA for the CDR3: TGTGCCATCAGGTTAGCGGAATTCTCCTACGAGCAGTACTTC.

This sequence joins TRBV7-9 and TRBJ1-5; a weak D match, TRBD1 (6 bases). V lost 5 bases and J lost 7, with 12 bases in between. This CDR3 is built from 13 residues. Germline V gene lookup returns CDR1 SEHNR and CDR2 FQNEAQ (reference sequence). The DNA for the CDR3 is TGTGCCAGCAGCCCATTGCAGGGGCAGCCCCAGCATTTT. It specifies CASSPLQGQPQHF.

The chain carries TRBV7-8 and TRBJ2-1; no clear D. The CDR3 loop spans 12 amino acids. V was cut by 5 bases and J by 6 bases, with 8 bases left in between. Germline values: CDR1 SGHVS, CDR2 FQNEAQ. For the CDR3, the DNA is TGTGCCAGCAGCCCTCCCGTCAATGAGCAGTTCTTC. Its translation is CASSPPVNEQFF.

The rearrangement joins TRBV6-5 to TRBJ2-7; D might be TRBD2 (6 bases). Deletions cut 2 bases from V and 4 bases from J, with 15 bases between. Germline V CDR1 and CDR2: MNHEY, SVGAGI. There are 15 residues in the CDR3. The CDR3 here is CASSYDGSKPYEQYF. The CDR3 coding sequence is TGTGCCAGCAGTTACGACGGGAGTAAGCCTTACGAGCAGTACTTC.